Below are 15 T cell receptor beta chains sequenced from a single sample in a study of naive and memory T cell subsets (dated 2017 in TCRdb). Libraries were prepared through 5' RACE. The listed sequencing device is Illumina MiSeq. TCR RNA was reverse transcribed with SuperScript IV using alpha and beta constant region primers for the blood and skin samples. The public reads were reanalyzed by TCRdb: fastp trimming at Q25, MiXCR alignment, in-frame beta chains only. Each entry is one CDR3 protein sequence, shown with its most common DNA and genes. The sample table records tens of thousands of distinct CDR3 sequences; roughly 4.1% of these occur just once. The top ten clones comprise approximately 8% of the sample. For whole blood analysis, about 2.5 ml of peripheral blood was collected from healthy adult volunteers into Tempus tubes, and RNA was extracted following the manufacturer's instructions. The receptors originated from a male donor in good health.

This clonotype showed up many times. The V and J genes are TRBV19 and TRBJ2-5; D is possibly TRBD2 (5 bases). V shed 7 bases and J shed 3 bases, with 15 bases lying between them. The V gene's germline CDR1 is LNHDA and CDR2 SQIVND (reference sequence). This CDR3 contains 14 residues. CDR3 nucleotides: TGTGCCAGTAACCGGCGCCTAGCAGAAGAGACCCAGTACTTC. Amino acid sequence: CASNRRLAEETQYF. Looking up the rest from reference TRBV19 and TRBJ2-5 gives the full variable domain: DGGITQSPKYLFRKEGQNVTLSCEQNLNHDAMYWYRQDPGQGLRLIYYSQIVNDFQKGDIAEGYSVSREKKESFPLTVTSAQKNPTAFYLCASNRRLAEETQYFGPGTRLLVL.

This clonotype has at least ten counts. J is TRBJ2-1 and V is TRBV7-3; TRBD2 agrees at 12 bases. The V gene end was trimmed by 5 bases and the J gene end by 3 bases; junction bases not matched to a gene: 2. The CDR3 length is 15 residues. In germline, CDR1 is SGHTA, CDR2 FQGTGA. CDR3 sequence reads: CASSKLAGGYNEQFF. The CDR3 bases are TGTGCCAGCAGCAAACTAGCGGGAGGCTACAATGAGCAGTTCTTC.

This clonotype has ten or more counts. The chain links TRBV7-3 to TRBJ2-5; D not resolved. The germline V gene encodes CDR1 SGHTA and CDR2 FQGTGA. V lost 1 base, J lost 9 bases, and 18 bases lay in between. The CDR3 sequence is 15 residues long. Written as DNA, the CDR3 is TGTGCCAGCAGCTTAAGCCCTTCCGGGCCCGGTCCCCAGTACTTC. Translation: CASSLSPSGPGPQYF.

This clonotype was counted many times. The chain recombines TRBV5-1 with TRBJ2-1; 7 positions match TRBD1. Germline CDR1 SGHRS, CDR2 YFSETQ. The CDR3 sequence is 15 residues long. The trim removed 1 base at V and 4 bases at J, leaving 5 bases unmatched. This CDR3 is CASSLRGGGYNEQFF. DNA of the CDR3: TGCGCCAGCAGCTTGCGAGGGGGCGGTTACAATGAGCAGTTCTTC. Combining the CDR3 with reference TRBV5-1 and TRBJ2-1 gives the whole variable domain KAGVTQTPRYLIKTRGQQVTLSCSPISGHRSVSWYQQTPGQGLQFLFEYFSETQRNKGNFPGRFSGRQFSNSRSEMNVSTLELGDSALYLCASSLRGGGYNEQFFGPGTRLTVL.

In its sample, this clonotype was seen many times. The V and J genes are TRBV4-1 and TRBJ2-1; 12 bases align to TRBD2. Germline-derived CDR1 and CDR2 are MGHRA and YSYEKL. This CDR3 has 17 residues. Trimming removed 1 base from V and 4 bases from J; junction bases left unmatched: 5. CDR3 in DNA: TGCGCCAGCAGCCAAGGTTCTAGCGGGGGGGCTTACAATGAGCAGTTCTTC. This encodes CASSQGSSGGAYNEQFF.

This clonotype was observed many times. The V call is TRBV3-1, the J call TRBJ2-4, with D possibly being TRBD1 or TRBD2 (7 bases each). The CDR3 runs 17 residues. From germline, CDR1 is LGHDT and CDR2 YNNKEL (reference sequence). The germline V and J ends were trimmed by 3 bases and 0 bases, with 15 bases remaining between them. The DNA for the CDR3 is TGTGCCAGCAGCCAGGTTCAGGGGGGGAGAGCCAAAAACATTCAGTACTTC. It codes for CASSQVQGGRAKNIQYF.

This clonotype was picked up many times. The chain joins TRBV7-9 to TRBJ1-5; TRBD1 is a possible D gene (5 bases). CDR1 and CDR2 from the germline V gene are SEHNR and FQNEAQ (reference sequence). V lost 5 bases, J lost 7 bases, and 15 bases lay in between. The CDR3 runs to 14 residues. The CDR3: CASSSDSTRQPQHF. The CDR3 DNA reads TGTGCCAGCAGCAGCGACAGTACACGGCAGCCCCAGCATTTT. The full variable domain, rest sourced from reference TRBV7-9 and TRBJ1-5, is DTGVSQNPRHKITKRGQNVTFRCDPISEHNRLYWYRQTLGQGPEFLTYFQNEAQLEKSRLLSDRFSAERPKGSFSTLEIQRTEQGDSAMYLCASSSDSTRQPQHFGDGTRLSIL.

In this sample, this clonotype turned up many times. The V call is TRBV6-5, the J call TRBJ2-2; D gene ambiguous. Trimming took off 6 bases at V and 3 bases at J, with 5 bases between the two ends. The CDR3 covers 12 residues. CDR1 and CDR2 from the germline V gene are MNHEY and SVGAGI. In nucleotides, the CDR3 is TGTGCCAGCAGGAAGGACACCGGGGAGCTGTTTTTT. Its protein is CASRKDTGELFF.

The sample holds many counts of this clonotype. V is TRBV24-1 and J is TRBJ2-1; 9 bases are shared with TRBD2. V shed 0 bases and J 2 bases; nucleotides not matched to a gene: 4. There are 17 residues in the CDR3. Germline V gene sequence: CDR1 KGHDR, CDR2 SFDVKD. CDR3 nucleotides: TGTGCCACCAGTGATTTGGGTAGCGGGAGTACCTACAATGAGCAGTTCTTC. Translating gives CATSDLGSGSTYNEQFF.

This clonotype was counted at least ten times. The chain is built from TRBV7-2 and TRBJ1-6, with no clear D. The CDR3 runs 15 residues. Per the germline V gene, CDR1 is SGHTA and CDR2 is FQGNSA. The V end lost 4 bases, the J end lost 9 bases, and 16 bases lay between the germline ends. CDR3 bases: TGTGCCAGCAGCTCCGCTCGGACCCTGGCTTCACCCCTCCACTTT. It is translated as CASSSARTLASPLHF.

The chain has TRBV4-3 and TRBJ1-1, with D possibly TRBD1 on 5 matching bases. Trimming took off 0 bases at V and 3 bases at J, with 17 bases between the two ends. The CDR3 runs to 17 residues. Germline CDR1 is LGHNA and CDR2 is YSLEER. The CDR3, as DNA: TGCGCCAGCAGCCAAGAGATGCGGGGGGACGCGGACACTGAAGCTTTCTTT. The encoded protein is CASSQEMRGDADTEAFF.

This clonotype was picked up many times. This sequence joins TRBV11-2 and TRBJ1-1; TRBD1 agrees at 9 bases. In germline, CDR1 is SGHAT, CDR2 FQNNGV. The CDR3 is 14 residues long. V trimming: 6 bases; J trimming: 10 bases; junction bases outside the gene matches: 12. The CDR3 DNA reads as TGTGCCAGCAGTCAACCGGGACAGGGCGTAAGAGCTTTCTTT. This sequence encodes CASSQPGQGVRAFF.

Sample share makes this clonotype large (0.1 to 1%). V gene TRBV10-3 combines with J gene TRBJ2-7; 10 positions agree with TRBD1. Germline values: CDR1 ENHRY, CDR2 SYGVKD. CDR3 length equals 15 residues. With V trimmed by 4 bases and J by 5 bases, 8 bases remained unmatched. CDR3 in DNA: TGTGCCATCAGTGTATCGTCCGGGACAGGGGACGAGCAGTACTTC. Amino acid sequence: CAISVSSGTGDEQYF.

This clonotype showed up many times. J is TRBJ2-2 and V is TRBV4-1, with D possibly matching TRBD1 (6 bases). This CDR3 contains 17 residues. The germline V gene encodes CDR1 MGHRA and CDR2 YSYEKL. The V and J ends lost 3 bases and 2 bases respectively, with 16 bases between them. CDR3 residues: CASSHFRGARNTGELFF. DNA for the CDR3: TGCGCCAGCAGCCATTTCAGGGGAGCCCGAAACACCGGGGAGCTGTTTTTT.

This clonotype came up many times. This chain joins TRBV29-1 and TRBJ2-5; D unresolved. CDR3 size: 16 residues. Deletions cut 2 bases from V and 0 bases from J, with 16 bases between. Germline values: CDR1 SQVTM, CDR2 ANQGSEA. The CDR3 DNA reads TGCAGCGTTGAAAATGGTTTCGGAACGTACCAAGAGACCCAGTACTTC. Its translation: CSVENGFGTYQETQYF.